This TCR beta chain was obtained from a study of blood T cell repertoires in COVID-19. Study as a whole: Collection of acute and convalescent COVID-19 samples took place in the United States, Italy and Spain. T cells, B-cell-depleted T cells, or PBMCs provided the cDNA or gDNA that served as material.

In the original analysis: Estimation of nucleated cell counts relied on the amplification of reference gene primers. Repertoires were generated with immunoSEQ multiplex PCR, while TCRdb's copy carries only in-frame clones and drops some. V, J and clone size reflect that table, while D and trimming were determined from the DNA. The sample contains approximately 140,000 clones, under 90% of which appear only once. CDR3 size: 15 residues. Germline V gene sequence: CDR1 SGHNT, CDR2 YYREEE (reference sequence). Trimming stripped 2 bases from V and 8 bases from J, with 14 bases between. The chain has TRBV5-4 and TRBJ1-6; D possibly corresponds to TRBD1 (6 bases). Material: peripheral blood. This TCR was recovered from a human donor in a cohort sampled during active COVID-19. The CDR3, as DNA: TGTGCCAGCAGCTTCAAGGACAGATTTTATTCACCCCTCCACTTT. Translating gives CASSFKDRFYSPLHF.